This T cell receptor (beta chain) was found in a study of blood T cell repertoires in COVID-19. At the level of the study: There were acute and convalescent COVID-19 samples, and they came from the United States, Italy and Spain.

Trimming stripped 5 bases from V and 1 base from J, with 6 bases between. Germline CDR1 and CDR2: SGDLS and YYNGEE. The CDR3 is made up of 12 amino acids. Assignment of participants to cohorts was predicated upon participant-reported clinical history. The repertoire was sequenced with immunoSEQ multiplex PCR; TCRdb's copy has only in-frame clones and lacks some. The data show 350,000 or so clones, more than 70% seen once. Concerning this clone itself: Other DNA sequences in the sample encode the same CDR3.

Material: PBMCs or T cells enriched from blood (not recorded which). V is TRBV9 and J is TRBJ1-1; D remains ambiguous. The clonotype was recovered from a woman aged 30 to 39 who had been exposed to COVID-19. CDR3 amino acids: CASSARNTEAFF. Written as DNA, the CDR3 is TGTGCCAGCAGTGCCAGGAACACTGAAGCTTTCTTT.